This TCR beta chain was profiled in a study of a mutant IDH1 vaccine in newly diagnosed glioma. Study background: Commencement of vaccination occurred 4-6 weeks following radiotherapy alone, or concurrently with temozolomide cycles.

As concerns this clone: As yet, its antigen is unknown.

The table came from immunoSEQ multiplex PCR; TCRdb's copy has only in-frame clones and leaves some out. The data hold under 40,000 clones, with roughly 87% observed a single time. V lost 8 bases and J lost 2, with 16 bases in between. Germline V lookup: CDR1 MNHNS, CDR2 SASEGT. CDR3 size: 15 residues. Indicated time point: week 47, end of study. It was 300 ug of mutant IDH1 20-mer peptide that made up each vaccine dose, given with topical imiquimod. The J gene is TRBJ1-5, the V gene TRBV6-1; tentative D call: TRBD1 (5 bases). This receptor was obtained from a man in his forties with glioma. The sample was PBMCs, taken from a glioma patient whose treatment included an IDH1 peptide vaccine. The CDR3 coding sequence is TGTGCCAGCGGGGTATTAGGGGACGGCAATCAGCCCCAGCATTTT. As protein: CASGVLGDGNQPQHF.